This T cell receptor (beta chain) is from a study of blood T cell repertoires in COVID-19. At the level of the study: The study drew acute and convalescent COVID-19 samples from the United States, Italy and Spain. Sample material is recorded as cDNA or gDNA derived from T cells, B-cell-depleted T cells, or PBMCs.

From germline, CDR1 is SQVTM and CDR2 ANQGSEA. The CDR3 contains 15 residues. With 0 bases removed from V and 4 bases from J, the gap between germline ends came to 15 bases. TCRdb's copy holds only in-frame clones and misses some; the assay was immunoSEQ multiplex PCR. In the table there are about 80,000 clones, about 82% of which are singletons. The J gene is TRBJ1-1, the V gene TRBV29-1; D may be TRBD1 (6 bases). The clonotype comes from an elderly woman with acute or convalescent COVID-19. Sequenced input: peripheral blood. CDR3 loop: CSVEDQAGVGTEAFF. DNA of the CDR3: TGCAGCGTTGAAGATCAGGCAGGGGTGGGCACTGAAGCTTTCTTT.